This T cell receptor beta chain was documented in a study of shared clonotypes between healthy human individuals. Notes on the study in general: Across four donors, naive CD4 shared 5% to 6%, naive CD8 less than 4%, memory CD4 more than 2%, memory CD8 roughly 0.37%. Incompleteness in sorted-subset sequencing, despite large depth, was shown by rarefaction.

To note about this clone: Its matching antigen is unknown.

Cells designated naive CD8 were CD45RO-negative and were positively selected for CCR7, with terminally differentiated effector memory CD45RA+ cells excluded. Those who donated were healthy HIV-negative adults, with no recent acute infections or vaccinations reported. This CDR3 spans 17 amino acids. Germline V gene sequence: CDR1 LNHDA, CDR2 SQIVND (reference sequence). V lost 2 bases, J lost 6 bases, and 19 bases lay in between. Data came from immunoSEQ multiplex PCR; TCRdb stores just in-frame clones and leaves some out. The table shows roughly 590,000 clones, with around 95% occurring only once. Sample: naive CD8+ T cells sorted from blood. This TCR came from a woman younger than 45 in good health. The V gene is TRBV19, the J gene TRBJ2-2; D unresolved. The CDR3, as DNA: TGTGCCAGTAGTATATCCGCCAATGGGTTCTTCGCCGGGGAGCTGTTTTTT. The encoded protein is CASSISANGFFAGELFF.